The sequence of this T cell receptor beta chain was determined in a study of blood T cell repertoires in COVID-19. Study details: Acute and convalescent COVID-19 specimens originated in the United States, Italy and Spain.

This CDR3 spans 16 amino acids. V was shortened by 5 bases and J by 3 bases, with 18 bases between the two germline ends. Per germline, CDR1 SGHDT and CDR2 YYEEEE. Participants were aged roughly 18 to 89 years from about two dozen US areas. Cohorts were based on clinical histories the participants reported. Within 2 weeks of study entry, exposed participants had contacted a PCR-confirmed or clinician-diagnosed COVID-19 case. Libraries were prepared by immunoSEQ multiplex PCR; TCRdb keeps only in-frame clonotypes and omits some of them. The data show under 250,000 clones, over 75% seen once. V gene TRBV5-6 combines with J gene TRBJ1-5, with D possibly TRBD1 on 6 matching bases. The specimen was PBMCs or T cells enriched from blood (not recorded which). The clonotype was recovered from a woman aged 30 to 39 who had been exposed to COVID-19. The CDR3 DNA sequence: TGTGCCAGCAGTATACTGTCCGCAGGGGACAATCAGCCCCAGCATTTT. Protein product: CASSILSAGDNQPQHF.